The clone carrying this TCR beta chain has only a few counts. Its antigen is not known. This specimen comes from a study of T-cell memory formation after mild COVID-19. Each CDR3 protein gets one entry after TCRdb re-called the 5' RACE reads with MiXCR. The sample has 270,000 or so distinct CDR3 sequences, about a sixth seen once. V trimming: 5 bases; J trimming: 9 bases; junction bases outside the gene matches: 11. This CDR3 is built from 14 residues. Germline CDR1 and CDR2: SGHRS and YFSETQ. Study-wide findings and caveats: Whether day 37 second-wave clones are SARS-CoV-2-specific was not confirmed.

Sequences were obtained from PBMCs or a T cell subset sorted from them (not recorded which). The rearrangement uses TRBV5-1 and TRBJ2-1; TRBD2 aligns across 7 bases. This TCR was sampled from a man aged 18 to 35 who had mild COVID-19 (a few samples of this study predate the infection). Cell type and time point are not known. DNA for the CDR3: TGCGCCAGCAGTAGCGGACTAGTTATGGGTGAGCAGTTCTTC. Its translation: CASSSGLVMGEQFF.